A selection of T cell receptor beta chains follows, all from one sample in a study of patients and donors after allogeneic stem cell transplantation. MiXCR, applied by TCRdb to the RT-PCR reads, yields one record per CDR3 protein. The sample records 25,000 to 30,000 distinct CDR3 sequences, roughly 8% being singletons. The specimen was blood, either unsorted or a sorted T cell fraction (not recorded which). The receptors shown here come from a human donor who was either an allogeneic HSCT recipient or a stem cell or donor lymphocyte infusion donor (not recorded which). It is not recorded whose cells these are; they may come from a transplant donor. Each CDR3 is given with its conserved first and last residue. The D gene is left open where the match is weak. Size is omitted from some rows. Given values are once, few, many or a class for expanded clones.

>TRBJ1-2|-|TRBV18|few
TGTGCCAGCTCACCACGGGGCACATATTATTTCTATGGCTACACCTTC
CASSPRGTYYFYGYTF
>TRBJ2-1|-|TRBV30|few
TGTGCCTGGACAACTTCAGGAAACAATGAGCAGTTCTTC
CAWTTSGNNEQFF
>TRBJ2-1|-|TRBV5-1|many
TGCGCCAGCAGCCCTCCCGAATGGCTAGTGTCCAATGAGCAGTTCTTC
CASSPPEWLVSNEQFF
>TRBJ2-7|TRBD2|TRBV6-1|many
TGTGCCAGCAGAGGAGTAGCGGGTCCCTACGAGCAGTACTTC
CASRGVAGPYEQYF
>TRBJ2-2|TRBD2|TRBV7-8|medium-sized
TGTGCCTGCGGGAGAACCGGGGAGCTGTTTTTT
CACGRTGELFF
>TRBJ2-3|TRBD1|TRBV29-1|many
TGCAGCGTAGCACAGGGGTTAACAGATACGCAGTATTTT
CSVAQGLTDTQYF
>TRBJ2-1|TRBD2|TRBV9|many
TGTGCCAGCAGCGTAGGTGGTAGCGGGGAGCTGAATGAGCAGTTCTTC
CASSVGGSGELNEQFF
>TRBJ1-4|-|TRBV5-4|few
TGTGCCAGCAGCTTGCAGCAGGGCTCTAATGAAAAACTGTTTTTT
CASSLQQGSNEKLFF
>TRBJ1-4|TRBD1|TRBV18|few
TGTGCCAGCTCACTGGGCGGACAGGAGGTTGAAAAACTGTTTTTT
CASSLGGQEVEKLFF
>TRBJ1-5|-|TRBV20-1|many
TGCAGTGCTAGGCCGATGGGTCTCGGGGGCAATCAGCCCCAGCATTTT
CSARPMGLGGNQPQHF
>TRBJ2-7|-|TRBV5-1|many
TGCGCCAGCAGCTTCTTCGATTCCTACGAGCAGTACTTC
CASSFFDSYEQYF
>TRBJ2-5|-|TRBV7-9|many
TGTGCCAGCAGCTTAAATCTGGGGTCAGGGGAGACCCAGTACTTC
CASSLNLGSGETQYF
>TRBJ2-5|TRBD2|TRBV10-3|-
TGTGCCATCGGGACTAGTGGGGAGACCCAGTACTTC
CAIGTSGETQYF
>TRBJ2-3|-|TRBV7-9|-
TGTGCCAGCAGCCTAGGACAGTTTCGCACAGATACGCAGTATTTT
CASSLGQFRTDTQYF
>TRBJ2-7|TRBD2|TRBV6-5|-
TGTGCCAGCAGTTACCCAACTAGCGGCCACCAGCCCCACGAGCAGTACTTC
CASSYPTSGHQPHEQYF
>TRBJ1-5|-|TRBV7-9|many
TGTGCCAGCAGAGACGATAATCAGCCCCAGCATTTT
CASRDDNQPQHF
>TRBJ2-5|TRBD2|TRBV6-5|many
TGTGCCAGCAGTTCCTCGGGACTAGCATTGGGGACCCAGTACTTC
CASSSSGLALGTQYF
>TRBJ1-4|-|TRBV5-1|-
TGCGCCAGCAGCAGAACAGGGAATGTTGCTAATGAAAAACTGTTTTTT
CASSRTGNVANEKLFF
>TRBJ2-1|TRBD2|TRBV24-1|few
TGTGCCACCAGTGAGAGCGGGGGGGACAATGAGCAGTTCTTC
CATSESGGDNEQFF
>TRBJ2-7|-|TRBV15|many
TGTGCCACCAGCAGAGGCCCGGGAACCTACGAGCAGTACTTC
CATSRGPGTYEQYF
>TRBJ2-5|TRBD1|TRBV5-1|many
TGCGCCAGCAGCGGCCTGGGACAGGGACAAGAGACCCAGTACTTC
CASSGLGQGQETQYF
>TRBJ1-2|TRBD1|TRBV20-1|many
TGCAGTGCTAGAGGCAGACAGGGGGCTCATGGCTACACCTTC
CSARGRQGAHGYTF
>TRBJ2-6|-|TRBV7-8|many
TGTGCCAGCAAACGGGACGGACTCTCTGGGGCCAACGTCCTGACTTTC
CASKRDGLSGANVLTF
>TRBJ2-5|TRBD1|TRBV7-9|few
TGTGCCAGCAGCTACGGGACAGGGGGTAGGGAGACCCAGTACTTC
CASSYGTGGRETQYF
>TRBJ1-5|TRBD1|TRBV6-6|-
TGTGCCAGCACTACGGACAGGCTACAGCCCCAGCATTTT
CASTTDRLQPQHF
>TRBJ2-3|-|TRBV27|many
TGTGCCACCCACAAGATGGGGGATAGCACAGATACGCAGTATTTT
CATHKMGDSTDTQYF
>TRBJ2-1|-|TRBV7-6|many
TGTGCCAGCAGCTTAGCGCATATGGGGAATGAGCAGTTCTTC
CASSLAHMGNEQFF
>TRBJ2-1|TRBD2|TRBV7-9|many
TGTGCCAGCAGCACCCGGGGGGGGAGCGATGAGCAGTTCTTC
CASSTRGGSDEQFF
>TRBJ2-1|TRBD2|TRBV7-6|many
TGTGCCAGCAGCCCAGCGGGGGGGCCTGGGGATGAGCAGTTCTTC
CASSPAGGPGDEQFF
>TRBJ2-1|TRBD1|TRBV5-1|-
TGCGCCAGCAGCGAGACAGGGGGCGCTTACAATGAGCAGTTCTTC
CASSETGGAYNEQFF
>TRBJ2-5|-|TRBV4-2|many
TGTGCCAGCAGCCCTCCCGTGGGGCTCGCGACCCAGTACTTC
CASSPPVGLATQYF
>TRBJ2-3|-|TRBV7-3|-
TGTGCCAGCAGCCCACCTTTTTCGGATACGCAGTATTTT
CASSPPFSDTQYF
>TRBJ1-1|-|TRBV7-9|many
TGTGCCAGCACCCCGCAGGGCATGAACACTGAAGCTTTCTTT
CASTPQGMNTEAFF
>TRBJ2-5|TRBD1|TRBV6-1|-
TGTGCCAGCAGTCCCGACAGGGGGCGCCAAGAGACCCAGTACTTC
CASSPDRGRQETQYF
>TRBJ2-3|TRBD2|TRBV20-1|few
TGCAGTGCTAGAGACCGGCGGGGGTTCACAGATACGCAGTATTTT
CSARDRRGFTDTQYF
>TRBJ1-4|-|TRBV7-3|many
TGTGCCAGCAGAATTGTCCGGGCCTTCCTGTTTTTT
CASRIVRAFLFF
>TRBJ2-7|-|TRBV5-6|-
TGTGCCAGCAGCGTAGGGACGGTCTCCTACGAGCAGTACTTC
CASSVGTVSYEQYF
>TRBJ1-2|TRBD1|TRBV9|many
TGTGCCAGCAGCGCACTTTCAGGGGGGGCCCCGGGGGGCTACACCTTC
CASSALSGGAPGGYTF
>TRBJ2-1|-|TRBV20-1|many
TGCAGTGCTACAGGGGAGGTAGGGACTCCTTTAAATGAGCAGTTCTTC
CSATGEVGTPLNEQFF
>TRBJ2-5|-|TRBV7-9|few
TGTGCCAGCAGCTTACAGGAGACCCAGTACTTC
CASSLQETQYF
>TRBJ2-7|TRBD2|TRBV20-1|-
TGCAGTGCTAGAGCCATTCGGGGGAGCGGGAGCTACGAGCAGTACTTC
CSARAIRGSGSYEQYF
>TRBJ2-5|TRBD1|TRBV10-3|few
TGTGCCATCAGTGAGCCGGACAGGGCAGGAGAGACCCAGTACTTC
CAISEPDRAGETQYF
>TRBJ2-5|-|TRBV7-9|-
TGTGCCAGCAGCCCGGGATTCCAGACCCAGTACTTC
CASSPGFQTQYF
>TRBJ2-7|-|TRBV4-2|few
TGTGCCAGCAGCCACGAAATCCGGGACCTTGAACATTCGAGCTCCTACGAGCAGTACTTC
CASSHEIRDLEHSSSYEQYF
>TRBJ2-3|TRBD2|TRBV13|many
TGTGCCAGCAGCTTAGAATGGCCAGCGGGGCCTTCCACAGATACGCAGTATTTT
CASSLEWPAGPSTDTQYF
>TRBJ1-1|-|TRBV5-6|many
TGTGCCAGCAGCTTGGAGTGGAACACTGAAGCTTTCTTT
CASSLEWNTEAFF
>TRBJ1-1|TRBD1|TRBV10-3|many
TGTGCCATCAGTGCAAGACAGGGGATGGACACTGAAGCTTTCTTT
CAISARQGMDTEAFF
>TRBJ2-7|TRBD1|TRBV10-3|few
TGTGCCATCAGCCCGGACAGGAAACCCTACGAGCAGTACTTC
CAISPDRKPYEQYF
>TRBJ1-2|TRBD1|TRBV5-8|many
TGTGCCAGCAGCTTGGGTCCCCCGGACAGGATAAGCTATGGCTACACCTTC
CASSLGPPDRISYGYTF
>TRBJ2-3|-|TRBV5-6|many
TGTGCCAGCAGGCATACAGGGTGGGGAGTTAGCACAGATACGCAGTATTTT
CASRHTGWGVSTDTQYF